The 5 T cell receptor beta chains presented below share a single source sample, sequenced in a study of T cell changes during pregnancy in multiple sclerosis. Clones were read by immunoSEQ multiplex PCR, and TCRdb kept only the in-frame ones, dropping some. The table lists fewer than 150,000 clones, about 96% of them singletons, with roughly 0.45% in the top ten. Source: peripheral blood, taken after pregnancy. The receptors here all came from a female donor with multiple sclerosis, enrolled in a pregnancy study.

This chain links TRBV5-1 with TRBJ2-1; the match to TRBD2 covers 8 bases. The V gene's germline CDR1 is SGHRS and CDR2 YFSETQ. This CDR3 is 15 amino acids long. After removal of 4 bases from V and 3 bases from J, the junction contained 6 bases not matched to a gene. For the CDR3, the DNA is TGCGCCAGCAGCCCAAGCGGGACTAGCTACAATGAGCAGTTCTTC. Residues: CASSPSGTSYNEQFF.

This chain uses TRBV2 with TRBJ2-5; 8 positions match TRBD2. The germline V gene has CDR1 SNHLY and CDR2 FYNNEI. CDR3 length equals 13 residues. J lost 12 bases, V lost 0 bases, and 6 bases had no gene match. The CDR3 region is CASSEAQTSAEYF. The CDR3 nucleotides read TGTGCCAGCAGTGAAGCCCAGACTAGCGCCGAGTACTTC.

The gene calls are TRBV28 and TRBJ2-3; no clear D gene. Deletions cut 2 bases from V and 9 bases from J, with 12 bases between. The V gene's germline CDR1 is MDHEN and CDR2 SYDVKM. The CDR3 is made up of 13 amino acids. The CDR3 nucleotides read TGTGCCAGCAGTTTACTGGGCCTATTCACGCAGTATTTT. Residues: CASSLLGLFTQYF.

This rearrangement joins TRBV4-1 to TRBJ2-7; D call uncertain. The CDR3 contains 14 residues. Trimming took 0 bases from V and 3 from J, leaving 9 bases between them. Germline lookup yields CDR1 MGHRA and CDR2 YSYEKL. CDR3 nucleotide sequence: TGCGCCAGCAGCCAAGAATACAGCAGCTACGAGCAGTACTTC. Its translation is CASSQEYSSYEQYF.

This clone was seen a single time. The V gene is TRBV7-9, the J gene TRBJ2-3; D perhaps matches TRBD2 (6 bases). There are 16 residues in the CDR3. Germline V CDR1 and CDR2: SEHNR, FQNEAQ (reference sequence). The V gene lost 1 base and the J gene lost 2 bases, with 13 bases spanning the gap. The DNA for the CDR3 is TGTGCCAGCAGCTTAGGACTAGTTTTGCCCACAGATACGCAGTATTTT. This codes for CASSLGLVLPTDTQYF.